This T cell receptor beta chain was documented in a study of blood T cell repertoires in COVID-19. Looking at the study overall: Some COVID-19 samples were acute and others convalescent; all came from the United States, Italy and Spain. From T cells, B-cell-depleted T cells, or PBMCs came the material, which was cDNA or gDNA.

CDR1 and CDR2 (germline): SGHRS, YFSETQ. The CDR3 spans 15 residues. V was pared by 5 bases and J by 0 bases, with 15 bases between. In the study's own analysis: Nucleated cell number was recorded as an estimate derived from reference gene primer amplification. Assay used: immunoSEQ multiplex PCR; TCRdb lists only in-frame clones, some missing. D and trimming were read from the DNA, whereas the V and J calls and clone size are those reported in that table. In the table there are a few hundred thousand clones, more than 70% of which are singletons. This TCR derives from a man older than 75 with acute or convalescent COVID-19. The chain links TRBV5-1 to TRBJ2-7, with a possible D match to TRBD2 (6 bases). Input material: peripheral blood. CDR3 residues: CASRVRSGSSYEQYF. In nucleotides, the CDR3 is TGCGCCAGCAGGGTTAGGAGCGGGTCCTCCTACGAGCAGTACTTC. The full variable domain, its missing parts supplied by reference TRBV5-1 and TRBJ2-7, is KAGVTQTPRYLIKTRGQQVTLSCSPISGHRSVSWYQQTPGQGLQFLFEYFSETQRNKGNFPGRFSGRQFSNSRSEMNVSTLELGDSALYLCASRVRSGSSYEQYFGPGTRLTVT.